This T cell receptor beta chain was recorded in a study of post-analysis software for immune sequencing data. The study, taken as a whole, reports: Those with multiple sclerosis, the patient group, showed significantly lower normalized Chao1 diversity than controls. Elevated frequency relative to controls characterized four or five TRBV segments in patients, TRBV5-6, TRBV5-1 and TRBV20-1 among them.

Sequencing libraries made from TCR beta cDNA carried unique molecular identifiers. The source material, about 0.95 to 11 million T cells, gave rise to about 520,000 cDNA molecules. TCRdb redid the calling of the PCR reads with MiXCR, one entry per CDR3 protein. This sample has some 240,000 distinct CDR3 sequences, with 36% found just once. This clonotype has just a few counts. As yet, its antigen is unknown. V dropped 5 bases and J dropped 7 bases, with 9 bases sitting between them. The length of the CDR3 is 12 residues. Germline CDR1 is SGHAT and CDR2 is FQDESV (reference sequence). The clonotype was recovered from a girl aged 5 to 17 with multiple sclerosis. Sequences were obtained from blood. The J gene is TRBJ2-1, the V gene TRBV11-1; D unclear. The CDR3 loop is CASSASRNEQFF. As DNA, the CDR3 is TGTGCCAGCAGCGCGAGCCGGAATGAGCAGTTCTTC. The full variable domain, with the rest looked up from reference TRBV11-1 and TRBJ2-1, is EAEVAQSPRYKITEKSQAVAFWCDPISGHATLYWYRQILGQGPELLVQFQDESVVDDSQLPKDRFSAERLKGVDSTLKIQPAELGDSAMYLCASSASRNEQFFGPGTRLTVL.